This T cell receptor beta chain is drawn from a study of blood T cell repertoires in COVID-19. Between the trimmed V and J ends, which lost 2 bases and 2 bases, there was a span of 19 bases. The CDR3 runs to 17 residues. Germline V gene data show CDR1 as LNHNV and CDR2 as YYDKDF (reference sequence). Generated by immunoSEQ multiplex PCR, the TCRdb table keeps only in-frame clones and is missing some. Here the sample spans 200,000 or so clones, approximately 90% being singletons. The sequence was obtained from a man aged 30-40 years with COVID-19, enrolled during active disease. The rearrangement links TRBV15 to TRBJ2-7, with D tentatively TRBD2 (6 bases). Sample: peripheral blood. CDR3 protein: CATSRSGDGRGTYEQYF. The CDR3 DNA follows: TGTGCCACCAGCAGATCCGGCGATGGGCGGGGAACCTACGAGCAGTACTTC.